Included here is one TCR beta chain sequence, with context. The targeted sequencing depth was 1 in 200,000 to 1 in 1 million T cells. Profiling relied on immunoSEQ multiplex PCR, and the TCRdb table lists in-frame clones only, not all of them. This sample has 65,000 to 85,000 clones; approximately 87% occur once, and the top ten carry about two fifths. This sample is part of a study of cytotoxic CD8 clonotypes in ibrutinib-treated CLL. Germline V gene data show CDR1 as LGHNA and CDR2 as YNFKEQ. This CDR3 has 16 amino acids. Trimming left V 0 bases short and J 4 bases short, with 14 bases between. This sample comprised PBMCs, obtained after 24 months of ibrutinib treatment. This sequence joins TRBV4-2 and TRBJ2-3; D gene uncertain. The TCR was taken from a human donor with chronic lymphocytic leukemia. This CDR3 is CASSQEWAFVPDTQYF. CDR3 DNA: TGTGCCAGCAGCCAAGAATGGGCATTTGTCCCAGATACGCAGTATTTT.